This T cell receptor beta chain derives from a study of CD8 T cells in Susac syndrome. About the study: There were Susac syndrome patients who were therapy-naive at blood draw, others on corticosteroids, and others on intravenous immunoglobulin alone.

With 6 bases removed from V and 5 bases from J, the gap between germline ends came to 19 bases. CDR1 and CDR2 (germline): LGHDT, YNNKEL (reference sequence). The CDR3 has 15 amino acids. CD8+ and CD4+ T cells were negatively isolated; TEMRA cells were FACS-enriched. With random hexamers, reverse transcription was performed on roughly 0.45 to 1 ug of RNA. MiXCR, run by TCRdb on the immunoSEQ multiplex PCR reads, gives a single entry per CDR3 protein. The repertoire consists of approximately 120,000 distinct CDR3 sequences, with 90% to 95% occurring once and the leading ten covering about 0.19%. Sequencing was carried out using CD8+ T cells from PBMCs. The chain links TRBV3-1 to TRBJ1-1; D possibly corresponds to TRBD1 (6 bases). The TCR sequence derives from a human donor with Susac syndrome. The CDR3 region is CASRLTTGGLTEAFF. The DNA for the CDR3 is TGTGCCAGCAGACTCACTACCGGGGGGCTGACTGAAGCTTTCTTT. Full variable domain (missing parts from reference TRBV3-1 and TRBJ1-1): DTAVSQTPKYLVTQMGNDKSIKCEQNLGHDTMYWYKQDSKKFLKIMFSYNNKELIINETVPNRFSPKSPDKAHLNLHINSLELGDSAVYFCASRLTTGGLTEAFFGQGTRLTVV.